This note documents a single T cell receptor beta chain sequence. The antigen is undetermined. These data belong to a study of brain T cells in children with intractable seizures. Surgery cases with the highest brain T cell transcript signatures were chosen for sequencing. Before surgery, patients took at least one anti-epileptic drug. V lost 1 base, J lost 6 bases, and 6 bases lay in between. The CDR3 has 12 residues. CDR1 and CDR2 from the germline V gene are MGHRA and YSYEKL. Data came from immunoSEQ multiplex PCR; TCRdb stores just in-frame clones and leaves some out. The data show around 100,000 clones, 94% seen once. General study points: Clones missing pre-surgery may reflect undersampling of that blood sample. HCMV serostatus was not known, and viral specificity came from CDR3 similarity only.

The starting material was peripheral blood, obtained at surgery. The chain employs TRBV4-1 and TRBJ1-2; unclear D gene. This clonotype was obtained from a boy under three years old with hemimegalencephaly and intractable seizures. DNA for the CDR3: TGCGCCAGCAGCCAAGGAATAGATGGCTACACCTTC. As protein: CASSQGIDGYTF.